This passage covers 2 T cell receptor beta chains from one sample sequenced in a study of blood T cell repertoires in COVID-19 (dated by TCRdb to the early 2020s). The library relied on the immunoSEQ multiplex PCR assay. Here the immuneACCESS table is served through TCRdb, limited to in-frame sequences with V and J called. Missing clones are a known gap in these copies; in checked studies unresolved V genes cover under half, and the rest lacks a known reason. The sample includes 75,000 to 95,000 clones, with approximately 90% observed a single time. The top ten hold 5.4% of the sample. Sequences were obtained from peripheral blood. The source is a man in his 60s with acute or convalescent COVID-19.

This clone was seen once. In DNA form, the CDR3 reads TGTGCCAGCTCACCTGCGACGGGGAACACTGAAGCTTTCTTT. Translating gives CASSPATGNTEAFF. The gene calls are TRBV18 and TRBJ1-1; D gene ambiguous. Germline-derived CDR1 and CDR2 are KGHSH and LQKENI. The CDR3 has 14 residues. The V gene lost 3 bases and the J gene lost 1 base, with 9 bases spanning the gap. Filled out from reference TRBV18 and TRBJ1-1, the complete variable domain reads NAGVMQNPRHLVRRRGQEARLRCSPMKGHSHVYWYRQLPEEGLKFMVYLQKENIIDESGMPKERFSAEFPKEGPSILRIQQVVRGDSAAYFCASSPATGNTEAFFGQGTRLTVV.

The chain links TRBV6-5 to TRBJ1-5, with TRBD1 matching over 7 bases. V gave up 5 bases and J gave up 4 bases; unmatched junction bases: 5. Germline CDR1 is MNHEY and CDR2 is SVGAGI. The CDR3 covers 14 residues. The CDR3 DNA follows: TGTGCCAGCAGTCCAGCGACAGGGAATCAGCCCCAGCATTTT. Translation gives CASSPATGNQPQHF.